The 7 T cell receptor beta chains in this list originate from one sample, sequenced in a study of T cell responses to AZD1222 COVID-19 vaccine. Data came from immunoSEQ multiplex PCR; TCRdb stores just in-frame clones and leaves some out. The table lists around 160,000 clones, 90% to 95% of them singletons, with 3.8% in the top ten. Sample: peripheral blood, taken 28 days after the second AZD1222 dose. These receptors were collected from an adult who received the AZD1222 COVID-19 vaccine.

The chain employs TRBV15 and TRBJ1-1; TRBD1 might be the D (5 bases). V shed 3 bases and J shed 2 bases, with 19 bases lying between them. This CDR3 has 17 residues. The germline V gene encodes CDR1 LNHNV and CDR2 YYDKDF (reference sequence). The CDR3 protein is CATSRATGIVGNTEAFF. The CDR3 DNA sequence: TGTGCCACCAGCAGGGCTACAGGTATCGTAGGAAACACTGAAGCTTTCTTT. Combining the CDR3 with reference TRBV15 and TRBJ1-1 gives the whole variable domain DAMVIQNPRYQVTQFGKPVTLSCSQTLNHNVMYWYQQKSSQAPKLLFHYYDKDFNNEADTPDNFQSRRPNTSFCFLDIRSPGLGDTAMYLCATSRATGIVGNTEAFFGQGTRLTVV.

The chain's CDR3 is CASGALAGAYNEQFF. The CDR3 DNA follows: TGTGCCAGCGGGGCCCTAGCGGGAGCTTACAATGAGCAGTTCTTC. The V gene is TRBV7-2, the J gene TRBJ2-1, with 10 bases that match TRBD2. There are 15 residues in the CDR3. From germline, CDR1 is SGHTA and CDR2 FQGNSA. V was pared by 8 bases and J by 4 bases, with 8 bases of the junction left unmatched.

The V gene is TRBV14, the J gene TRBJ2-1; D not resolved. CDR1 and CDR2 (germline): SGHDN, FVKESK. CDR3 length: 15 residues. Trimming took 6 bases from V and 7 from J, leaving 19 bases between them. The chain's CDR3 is CASRSTRQSVNEQFF. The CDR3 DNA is TGTGCCAGCAGATCTACGAGGCAGTCGGTTAATGAGCAGTTCTTC.

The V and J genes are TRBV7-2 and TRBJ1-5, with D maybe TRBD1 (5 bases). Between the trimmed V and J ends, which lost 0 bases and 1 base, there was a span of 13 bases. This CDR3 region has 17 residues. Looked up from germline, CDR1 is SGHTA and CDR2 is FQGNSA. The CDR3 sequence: CASSLALGGSSNQPQHF. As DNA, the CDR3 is TGTGCCAGCAGCTTAGCGCTTGGGGGGTCAAGCAATCAGCCCCAGCATTTT.

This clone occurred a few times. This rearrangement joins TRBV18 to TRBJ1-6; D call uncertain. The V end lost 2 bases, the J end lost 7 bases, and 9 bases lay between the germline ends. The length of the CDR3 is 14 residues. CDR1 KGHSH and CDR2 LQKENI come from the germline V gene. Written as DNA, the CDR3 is TGTGCCAGCTCACCATTAAAAGAGAATTCACCCCTCCACTTT. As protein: CASSPLKENSPLHF.

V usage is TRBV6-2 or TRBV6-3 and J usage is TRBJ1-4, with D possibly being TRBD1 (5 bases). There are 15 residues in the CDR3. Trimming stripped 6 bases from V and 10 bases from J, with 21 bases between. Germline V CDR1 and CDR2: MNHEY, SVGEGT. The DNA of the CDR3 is TGTGCCAGCAGCACAACCGGGACCCAGCTTCGAAAACTGTTTTTT. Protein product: CASSTTGTQLRKLFF.

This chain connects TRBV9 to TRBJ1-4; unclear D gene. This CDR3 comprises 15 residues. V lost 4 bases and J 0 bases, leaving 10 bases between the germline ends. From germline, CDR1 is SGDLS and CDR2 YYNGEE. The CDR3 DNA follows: TGTGCCAGCAGCCCTGGGATGGCAACTAATGAAAAACTGTTTTTT. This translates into CASSPGMATNEKLFF.